These T cell receptor beta chains were read from a single sample in a study of post-analysis software for immune sequencing data. MiXCR was run by TCRdb on the PCR reads, yielding one entry per CDR3 protein. The profile shows hundreds of thousands of distinct CDR3 sequences, roughly 29% of them singletons. Input material: blood. Every receptor here comes from a girl aged 10 to 17 with multiple sclerosis. Each CDR3 is given with its conserved first and last residue. The order of the fields is clone size, V gene, D gene, J gene, CDR3 protein, CDR3 DNA. The D gene is left open where the match is weak. Only part of the rows carry a size: once, few, many, or a class if the clone is expanded.

>few|TRBV18|NA|TRBJ1-6
CASSPTNRQSNSPLHF
TGTGCCAGCTCACCTACGAACAGACAGAGTAATTCACCCCTCCACTTT
>NA|TRBV12-3/TRBV12-4|TRBD2|TRBJ2-7
CASSPGLAGGRQYF
TGTGCCAGCAGTCCGGGACTAGCGGGGGGTCGGCAGTACTTC
>many|TRBV5-6|NA|TRBJ1-1
CASALGASTEAFF
TGTGCCAGCGCCCTAGGGGCGAGCACTGAAGCTTTCTTT
>NA|TRBV28|NA|TRBJ1-2
CASCTTNYGYTF
TGTGCCAGCTGTACGACTAACTATGGCTACACCTTC
>NA|TRBV11-2|NA|TRBJ2-1
CASHPSGLPGSEQFF
TGTGCCAGCCATCCTTCGGGCCTACCAGGGAGTGAGCAGTTCTTC
>NA|TRBV20-1|TRBD1|TRBJ2-1
CSAAGARGYNEQFF
TGCAGTGCTGCCGGGGCCAGGGGGTACAATGAGCAGTTCTTC
>NA|TRBV5-1|TRBD2|TRBJ2-1
CASSSFPSGGSSYNEQFF
TGCGCCAGCAGCTCCTTCCCTAGCGGGGGGAGCTCCTACAATGAGCAGTTCTTC
>few|TRBV12-3/TRBV12-4|TRBD2|TRBJ2-4
CASSPAGDLAKNIQYF
TGTGCCAGCAGTCCGGCGGGGGATCTAGCCAAAAACATTCAGTACTTC
>few|TRBV12-3/TRBV12-4|NA|TRBJ1-2
CASSLILGLERAGYTF
TGTGCCAGCAGTTTGATCTTAGGTCTTGAGAGAGCCGGCTACACCTTC
>few|TRBV6-5|NA|TRBJ1-4
CASNLRVGSEKLFF
TGTGCCAGCAATCTCAGGGTTGGGAGTGAAAAACTGTTTTTT
>few|TRBV20-1|NA|TRBJ1-1
CSARRRLNTEAFF
TGCAGCGCGCGGCGCAGGTTGAACACTGAAGCTTTCTTT
>NA|TRBV5-1|NA|TRBJ2-1
CASSPDISNEQFF
TGCGCCAGCAGCCCGGACATTAGCAATGAGCAGTTCTTC
>NA|TRBV4-3|TRBD2|TRBJ2-1
CASSQEISGGYNEQFF
TGCGCCAGCAGCCAAGAGATTAGCGGGGGTTACAATGAGCAGTTCTTC
>NA|TRBV7-9|NA|TRBJ2-1
CASSLLPEQFF
TGTGCCAGCAGCTTACTCCCTGAGCAGTTCTTC
>NA|TRBV10-3|TRBD2|TRBJ2-7
CAISGRLAAGGGEQYF
TGTGCCATCAGTGGCCGACTAGCAGCTGGCGGGGGCGAGCAGTACTTC
>NA|TRBV15|NA|TRBJ2-7
CATSRDLRERGGTSSYEQYF
TGTGCCACCAGCAGAGATCTTCGGGAGAGGGGGGGAACCAGCTCCTACGAGCAGTACTTC
>few|TRBV20-1|TRBD1|TRBJ1-6
CSPRAPGQGTSTLHF
TGCAGTCCTCGCGCCCCGGGACAGGGAACGTCAACCCTCCACTTT
>NA|TRBV2|TRBD1|TRBJ1-1
CASTLDRDDEAFF
TGTGCCAGCACTCTAGACAGGGATGATGAAGCTTTCTTT
>NA|TRBV6-6|NA|TRBJ1-1
CASMDRQGVTEAFF
TGTGCCAGCATGGACCGACAAGGGGTCACTGAAGCTTTCTTT
>NA|TRBV9|NA|TRBJ2-1
CASSPRGRNEQFF
TGTGCCAGCAGCCCAAGAGGGCGGAATGAGCAGTTCTTC
>once|TRBV7-9|TRBD2|TRBJ2-3
CASSTYSGISTDTQYF
TGTGCCAGCAGTACGTATAGCGGGATTAGCACAGATACGCAGTATTTT
>NA|TRBV7-6|NA|TRBJ2-1
CASSLSGTEQFF
TGTGCCAGCAGCTTATCAGGGACCGAGCAGTTCTTC
>NA|TRBV16|NA|TRBJ1-5
CASSQSPQGSGNQPQHF
TGTGCCAGCAGCCAATCACCACAGGGATCGGGCAATCAGCCCCAGCATTTT
>few|TRBV20-1|NA|TRBJ1-6
CSARVRGTSSPLHF
TGCAGTGCTAGAGTACGGGGAACAAGTTCACCCCTCCACTTT
>few|TRBV15|NA|TRBJ1-2
CATSRSRSSPYGYTF
TGTGCCACCAGCAGGTCACGGTCAAGCCCCTATGGCTACACCTTC
>once|TRBV3-1|NA|TRBJ1-2
CASSPIFKGDGYTF
TGTGCCAGCAGCCCAATTTTCAAGGGCGATGGCTACACCTTC
>NA|TRBV7-9|NA|TRBJ2-7
CASSAPGLPDSYEQYF
TGTGCCAGCAGCGCCCCAGGACTACCGGACTCCTACGAGCAGTACTTC
>NA|TRBV7-2|NA|TRBJ2-3
CASSLGRRGGLYF
TGTGCCAGCAGCTTGGGCAGGCGCGGCGGGCTGTATTTT
>NA|TRBV6-2/TRBV6-3|NA|TRBJ2-6
CASSRLGQRISGANVLTF
TGTGCCAGCAGCCGGCTCGGACAGAGAATCTCTGGGGCCAACGTCCTGACTTTC
>NA|TRBV27|NA|TRBJ2-5
CASSFTSSRGETQYF
TGTGCCAGCAGTTTCACCAGCTCAAGGGGAGAGACCCAGTACTTC
>NA|TRBV12-3/TRBV12-4|NA|TRBJ2-3
CASSLRGAIDTQYF
TGTGCCAGCAGTTTACGGGGGGCGATAGATACGCAGTATTTT
>NA|TRBV3-1|NA|TRBJ1-2
CACSRVDGFNYGYTF
TGTGCCTGCAGCCGGGTGGACGGTTTCAACTATGGCTACACCTTC
>NA|TRBV14|TRBD2|TRBJ2-1
CASSHTIQRGQSYNEQFF
TGTGCCAGCAGCCATACGATTCAGCGGGGCCAGTCCTACAATGAGCAGTTCTTC
>NA|TRBV18|NA|TRBJ1-2
CASSPGGLLYGYTF
TGTGCCAGCTCCCCCGGGGGCCTCCTTTATGGCTACACCTTC
>NA|TRBV7-2|TRBD1|TRBJ2-7
CASSHSGRGRGEQYF
TGTGCCAGCAGTCATTCGGGCAGGGGGCGCGGCGAGCAGTACTTC
>few|TRBV12-3/TRBV12-4|NA|TRBJ2-6
CASSGQSGANVLTF
TGTGCCAGCAGTGGGCAGTCTGGGGCCAACGTCCTGACTTTC
>NA|TRBV7-9|NA|TRBJ2-1
CASSDEINEQFF
TGTGCCAGCAGCGACGAAATTAACGAGCAGTTCTTC
>few|TRBV2|TRBD2|TRBJ2-5
CASSDGVLAGSETQYF
TGTGCCAGCAGTGATGGTGTACTAGCGGGATCAGAGACCCAGTACTTC
>NA|TRBV27|NA|TRBJ1-2
CASSSSGNSANYGYTF
TGTGCCAGCAGTTCCTCTGGAAACAGCGCAAACTATGGCTACACCTTC
>NA|TRBV29-1|NA|TRBJ1-2
CSVDSINYGYTF
TGCAGCGTTGATTCTATTAACTATGGCTACACCTTC
>NA|TRBV3-1|NA|TRBJ2-5
CASSQGAFEETQYF
TGTGCCAGCAGCCAGGGGGCGTTTGAGGAGACCCAGTACTTC
>NA|TRBV7-6|NA|TRBJ2-5
CASSCGLASETQYF
TGTGCCAGCAGCTGTGGACTGGCTTCTGAGACCCAGTACTTC
>NA|TRBV7-2|NA|TRBJ2-5
CASSPQPGSQETQYF
TGTGCCAGCAGCCCCCAGCCGGGATCCCAAGAGACCCAGTACTTC
>NA|TRBV7-2|TRBD1|TRBJ2-3
CASSFSFVGQISTDTQYF
TGTGCCAGCAGCTTCTCGTTCGTGGGACAGATTAGCACAGATACGCAGTATTTT
>NA|TRBV10-2|NA|TRBJ2-7
CASSESSADWAYEQYF
TGCGCCAGCAGTGAGTCTTCGGCAGATTGGGCCTACGAGCAGTACTTC
>NA|TRBV10-3|TRBD1|TRBJ2-1
CAIRTGPYNEQFF
TGTGCCATCAGGACAGGGCCCTACAATGAGCAGTTCTTC
>few|TRBV7-9|TRBD2|TRBJ2-7
CASSTSGSYNEQYF
TGTGCCAGCAGCACTAGCGGCTCCTACAATGAGCAGTACTTC
>NA|TRBV28|NA|TRBJ2-5
CASSPDRRQETQYF
TGTGCCAGCAGTCCCGACAGGCGCCAAGAGACCCAGTACTTC
>NA|TRBV5-1|TRBD2|TRBJ2-1
CASSTGGLAGVYNEQFF
TGCGCCAGCAGCACGGGGGGACTAGCGGGAGTGTACAATGAGCAGTTCTTC
>NA|TRBV20-1|TRBD2|TRBJ2-5
CSAPLAGGLQETQYF
TGCAGTGCTCCACTAGCGGGGGGTCTCCAAGAGACCCAGTACTTC
>few|TRBV6-2/TRBV6-3|TRBD2|TRBJ2-6
CAISTRQGLAGRSGANVLTF
TGTGCCATTTCGACTCGACAGGGACTAGCGGGACGCTCTGGGGCCAACGTCCTGACTTTC
>few|TRBV12-3/TRBV12-4|NA|TRBJ2-7
CASSVGTEGYEQYF
TGTGCCAGCAGTGTCGGGACTGAGGGCTACGAGCAGTACTTC
>NA|TRBV9|NA|TRBJ2-1
CASSGGRVNEQFF
TGTGCCAGCAGCGGGGGCCGTGTCAATGAGCAGTTCTTC
>NA|TRBV10-3|NA|TRBJ1-2
CAISGQGGNGYTF
TGTGCCATCAGTGGCCAGGGAGGGAATGGCTACACCTTC
>NA|TRBV7-9|NA|TRBJ2-1
CALDSDYNEQFF
TGTGCCCTTGACTCCGACTACAATGAGCAGTTCTTC
>few|TRBV28|NA|TRBJ2-5
CASSPLPGVQETQYF
TGTGCCAGCAGTCCGTTACCGGGAGTCCAAGAGACCCAGTACTTC
>NA|TRBV3-1|NA|TRBJ2-3
CASSQANTDTQYF
TGTGCCAGCAGCCAAGCCAACACAGATACGCAGTATTTT
>NA|TRBV20-1|TRBD2|TRBJ2-7
CSASPSGALTYEQYF
TGCAGTGCTAGTCCCAGCGGGGCCTTAACCTACGAGCAGTACTTC
>few|TRBV4-3|NA|TRBJ1-2
CASSQDLRSPYGYTF
TGCGCCAGCAGCCAAGATCTGCGGAGTCCCTATGGCTACACCTTC
>few|TRBV28|NA|TRBJ2-5
CASRPGPSQGQETQYF
TGTGCCAGCAGGCCCGGGCCAAGCCAGGGACAAGAGACCCAGTACTTC